This TCR beta chain is from a study of blood T cells in healthy people across ages (dated by TCRdb to between 2014 and 2017). Context from the whole study: In model experiments, template switching captured roughly one uniquely barcoded TCR beta cDNA molecule for every two T cells. To track age-related changes in TCR beta repertoire diversity, the study relied on deep sequencing normalized with unique cDNA molecular identifiers. Two additional independent replicas of 1 million unique cDNA reads from the same blood draw were analyzed for two donors (one aged 18 to 30 and one aged 80 or older). To avoid experimental bias, donors of different ages were spread randomly across the sequencing lanes. The donors were split into four age groups: young (average 16 years), middle-aged (around 40), aged (around 67) and long-lived (approximately 80).

From V the trimming removes 8 bases and from J it removes 4 bases, while the gene matches leave 4 bases of the junction unaccounted for. Looking up the germline V gene yields CDR1 MGHDK and CDR2 SYGVNS. Inclusive of the bounding cysteine and phenylalanine, the CDR3 is 12 residues long. The kept DNA is CDR3 alone, 36 bases in frame from the first base. Broad study findings and their caveats: Estimates of total diversity from one million sequenced T cells were regarded as lower bounds and underestimates. Because profiling used bulk unsorted PBMCs, naive and antigen-experienced compartments could not be compared conclusively. Compared with the aged group, the long-lived group had more naive CD4+ T cells, fewer expanded clones and increased TCR diversity, a pattern suggesting age selection. Donor CMV infection status was unknown, potentially confounding age-related changes in expanded clonotypes. A strong correlation was found between observed TCR beta diversity and the percentage of naive T cells measured by flow cytometry. Observed TCR beta diversity per million T cells fell roughly linearly with age, and a significant reduction was already apparent by age about 36.

Library preparation used 5' RACE. Data came from an Illumina HiSeq 2500. A second 7 to 11 cycle PCR used a sample-barcoded 5' primer and a J-beta primer mix. A unique molecular identifier was introduced onto each TCR beta cDNA molecule by a template-switch 5' adaptor carrying 12 random nucleotides. Each sample yielded at least 2.5 million CDR3-containing paired-end reads. All of the RNA was converted into first-strand cDNA using the Mint cDNA synthesis kit, with a TRBC-specific oligonucleotide serving as the primer. Following uracil-DNA glycosylase treatment, all cDNA underwent a first 18-cycle PCR with the universal primers M1SS and BC2_uni_R. From the authors' description of their analysis: Each sample was normalized by randomly selecting 1 million high-quality reads, each carrying a distinct molecular identifier. Instead of being binned into consensus sequences, reads with shared molecular identifiers were discarded. MiTCR, set to a Q25 quality threshold and the strictest error-elimination algorithm, was used for CDR3 identification, clonotype clustering and error correction. A nonparametric unseen species model using Euler transformation provided a lower-bound estimate of total TCR beta diversity. The public sequencing data were trimmed at Q25 with fastp and processed into clonotypes with MiXCR by TCRdb, which kept only in-frame beta chains. Duplicate CDR3 protein sequences are folded into a single record with the most common DNA and genes. These V and J calls derive from TCRdb rather than the authors' analysis. The sample table shows hundreds of thousands of distinct CDR3 sequences, and less than 35% are seen once. About a sixth of the sample goes to the ten largest clones.

Donors were approximately 42 systemically healthy Caucasian individuals from Russia aged roughly 6 to 100 years. Each donor gave roughly 11 milliliters of peripheral blood, drawn into EDTA-treated Vacutainer tubes. Ficoll-Paque density-gradient centrifugation was used to isolate PBMCs, with at least 7 million obtained per sample. Total RNA, at least 5 micrograms per sample, was extracted from PBMCs with Trizol reagent. For every donor, flow cytometry on a PBMC aliquot measured the percentage of naive CD45RAhigh/CD27high T cells. This clonotype has ten or more counts. This receptor's antigen is unknown. Base qualities are not at hand, and no much larger clone is one base apart.

Sequenced sample: blood. The TCR was taken from a woman of 80 years or more in good health. The V gene is TRBV25-1 and the J gene is TRBJ2-5; a stretch of 7 junction bases matches TRBD2. CDR3 loop: CASGGDLETQYF. The sequenced DNA is TGTGCCAGCGGGGGGGACTTAGAGACCCAGTACTTC.